A single sample gave rise to the 21 T cell receptor beta chains below, sequenced in a study of T cell responses to AZD1222 COVID-19 vaccine. Data came from immunoSEQ multiplex PCR; TCRdb stores just in-frame clones and leaves some out. The repertoire holds about 56,000 clones, with about 88% as singletons. Sequencing used peripheral blood, obtained 28 days after the second AZD1222 dose. All receptors come from an adult who received the AZD1222 COVID-19 vaccine.

V and J are TRBV6-1 and TRBJ2-3; no reliable D call. This CDR3 comprises 14 residues. Germline CDR1 MNHNS, CDR2 SASEGT. The V and J ends lost 0 bases and 0 bases respectively, with 4 bases between them. The CDR3 is CASSEAGSTDTQYF. Written as DNA, the CDR3 is TGTGCCAGCAGTGAAGCCGGGAGCACAGATACGCAGTATTTT.

This chain links TRBV5-5 with TRBJ2-1; D is perhaps TRBD1 (5 bases). CDR3 length equals 16 residues. Trimming stripped 2 bases from V and 9 bases from J, with 21 bases between. CDR1 and CDR2 from the germline V gene are SGHKS and YYEKEE (reference sequence). CDR3 sequence: CASSFDYLTERGEQFF. CDR3 DNA: TGTGCCAGCAGCTTCGATTATCTAACGGAAAGGGGTGAGCAGTTCTTC.

This clone was counted a few times. The chain joins TRBV9 to TRBJ1-5, with a possible D match to TRBD1 (5 bases). Germline V CDR1 and CDR2: SGDLS, YYNGEE. The CDR3 totals 14 residues. V gave up 6 bases and J gave up 4 bases, with 14 bases separating them. The CDR3 DNA is TGTGCCAGCAATCCCGGGACGGAGAATCAGCCCCAGCATTTT. Its protein is CASNPGTENQPQHF.

The J gene is TRBJ1-1, the V gene TRBV7-2, with 11 bases lining up with TRBD1. The CDR3 covers 15 residues. The junction had 5 bases not matched to a gene; V was cut back by 4 bases and J by 4 bases. Germline CDR1 reads SGHTA; CDR2 reads FQGNSA. CDR3 DNA sequence: TGTGCCAGCAGCTGGACCGGGACAGGGGGCACTGAAGCTTTCTTT. Protein product: CASSWTGTGGTEAFF.

The chain recombines TRBV18 with TRBJ2-1, with 7 bases fitting TRBD2. Trimming cost V 0 bases and J 4 bases; bases outside gene matches: 3. The CDR3 consists of 15 residues. Germline V gene lookup returns CDR1 KGHSH and CDR2 LQKENI. The CDR3 here is CASSPPQRDYNEQFF. The DNA for the CDR3 is TGTGCCAGCTCACCACCCCAGCGGGATTACAATGAGCAGTTCTTC.

By sample fraction, this clone is medium-sized. V gene TRBV28 combines with J gene TRBJ2-7, with 7 bases aligning to TRBD2. Trimming removed 3 bases from V and 5 bases from J; junction bases left unmatched: 4. CDR3 size: 13 residues. Germline loops: CDR1 MDHEN, CDR2 SYDVKM. CDR3 residues: CASSFLSGDEQYF. The CDR3 coding sequence is TGTGCCAGCAGTTTCTTGAGCGGGGACGAGCAGTACTTC.

The chain combines TRBV5-5 with TRBJ2-1; 12 bases align to TRBD2. Trimming at V came to 0 bases and at J to 9 bases, leaving 7 bases not matched to a gene. This CDR3 is 16 amino acids long. The germline V gene encodes CDR1 SGHKS and CDR2 YYEKEE (reference sequence). CDR3 in DNA: TGTGCCAGCAGCTTGGAGGGCTGGACTAGCGGGGCTGAGCAGTTCTTC. It specifies CASSLEGWTSGAEQFF.

The V gene is TRBV7-8, the J gene TRBJ2-7; perhaps D is TRBD1 or TRBD2 (5 bases each). The CDR3 has 15 residues. Trimming cost V 2 bases and J 1 base, with 12 bases left between them. Germline values: CDR1 SGHVS, CDR2 FQNEAQ. The CDR3: CASSLSWGSSYEQYF. The CDR3 nucleotides are TGTGCCAGCAGCTTAAGTTGGGGGAGTTCCTACGAGCAGTACTTC.

This clone was detected once. The chain uses TRBV6-5 and TRBJ1-2, with D possibly matching TRBD1 (5 bases). Germline CDR1 MNHEY, CDR2 SVGAGI. CDR3 length: 13 amino acids. V lost 6 bases to trimming and J lost 7 bases, with 15 bases between them. CDR3 protein: CASRRQPLGGYTF. CDR3 DNA sequence: TGTGCCAGCAGGCGACAGCCTTTAGGTGGCTACACCTTC.

The chain links TRBV5-6 to TRBJ1-1; D is uncertain. The V and J ends lost 3 bases and 3 bases respectively, with 3 bases between them. CDR3 length: 11 residues. Germline lookup yields CDR1 SGHDT and CDR2 YYEEEE. The CDR3 loop reads CASSSYTEAFF. CDR3 DNA: TGTGCCAGCAGCTCTTACACTGAAGCTTTCTTT. Using reference TRBV5-6 and TRBJ1-1 for the parts outside the CDR3, the full variable domain is DAGVTQSPTHLIKTRGQQVTLRCSPKSGHDTVSWYQQALGQGPQFIFQYYEEEERQRGNFPDRFSGHQFPNYSSELNVNALLLGDSALYLCASSSYTEAFFGQGTRLTVV.

The chain joins TRBV4-1 to TRBJ2-7; TRBD1 is a possible D gene (7 bases). In germline, CDR1 is MGHRA, CDR2 YSYEKL. V was shortened by 2 bases and J by 5 bases, with 16 bases between the two germline ends. The length of the CDR3 is 15 residues. In DNA form, the CDR3 reads TGCGCCAGCAGCCAAAGGGAGACAGGGAGGAACGAGCAGTACTTC. Translation gives CASSQRETGRNEQYF.

This chain connects TRBV7-8 to TRBJ2-1; no firm D call. Germline loops: CDR1 SGHVS, CDR2 FQNEAQ. Trimming pared 4 bases from V and 2 bases from J, leaving 15 bases between. The CDR3 extends over 16 amino acids. CDR3 sequence reads: CASSSQRSPPYNEQFF. DNA of the CDR3: TGTGCCAGCAGCTCCCAACGGAGCCCCCCCTACAATGAGCAGTTCTTC.

The chain recombines TRBV27 with TRBJ2-1, with D possibly TRBD1 on 6 matching bases. This CDR3 region has 15 residues. V shed 4 bases and J shed 9 bases, with 19 bases lying between them. Germline V gives CDR1 MNHEY, CDR2 SMNVEV (reference sequence). The CDR3 DNA reads TGTGCCAGCAGTTCCGCCCGGACGGAAGGGGGTGAGCAGTTCTTC. Translation: CASSSARTEGGEQFF.

Sample share makes this clone medium-sized (0.01 to 0.1%). The chain is built from TRBV7-9 and TRBJ2-5; possibly TRBD1 for D (6 bases). This CDR3 is built from 15 residues. V lost 4 bases and J lost 5, with 17 bases in between. Germline V gene data show CDR1 as SEHNR and CDR2 as FQNEAQ (reference sequence). CDR3 region: CASSSQGPLGETQYF. In nucleotides, the CDR3 is TGTGCCAGCAGCTCTCAGGGGCCGCTCGGGGAGACCCAGTACTTC. Drawing the rest from reference TRBV7-9 and TRBJ2-5, the complete variable domain is DTGVSQNPRHKITKRGQNVTFRCDPISEHNRLYWYRQTLGQGPEFLTYFQNEAQLEKSRLLSDRFSAERPKGSFSTLEIQRTEQGDSAMYLCASSSQGPLGETQYFGPGTRLLVL.

The chain has TRBV3-1 (or the pseudogene TRBV3-2) and TRBJ1-1, with D possibly matching TRBD1 (5 bases). The CDR3 covers 16 residues. Germline CDR1 reads LGHDT; CDR2 reads YNNKEL (reference sequence). The V gene lost 0 bases and the J gene lost 6 bases, with 17 bases spanning the gap. CDR3 sequence: CASSQDLGRGGPEAFF. CDR3 nucleotide sequence: TGTGCCAGCAGCCAAGATCTAGGCCGGGGGGGACCTGAAGCTTTCTTT.

The J gene is TRBJ1-4, the V gene TRBV20-1, with D possibly TRBD1 on 5 matching bases. The V end lost 3 bases, the J end lost 11 bases, and 10 bases lay between the germline ends. Germline CDR1 DFQATT, CDR2 SNEGSKA (reference sequence). The CDR3 has 11 amino acids. The DNA of the CDR3 is TGCAGTGCTAGGGGTCCAGGGAAACTGTTTTTT. Translated: CSARGPGKLFF.

The sample holds one count of this clone. One junction end does not reproduce the germline sequence, and a read error may be involved. The chain combines TRBV9 with TRBJ2-5; TRBD2 matches 12 bases. From germline, CDR1 is SGDLS and CDR2 YYNGEE. The length of the CDR3 is 15 residues. The CDR3 spells CASSVGQRGLAGPNF. The DNA for the CDR3 is TGTGCCAGCAGCGTAGGGCAGAGGGGACTAGCGGGCCCAAACTTC. Using reference TRBV9 and TRBJ2-5 for the parts outside the CDR3, the full variable domain is DSGVTQTPKHLITATGQRVTLRCSPRSGDLSVYWYQQSLDQGLQFLIQYYNGEERAKGNILERFSAQQFPDLHSELNLSSLELGDSALYFCASSVGQRGLAGPNFGPGTRLLVL.

This clone has a handful of counts. The rearrangement joins TRBV2 to TRBJ2-7, with TRBD1 identical over 10 bases. The germline V gene encodes CDR1 SNHLY and CDR2 FYNNEI. The CDR3 extends over 15 amino acids. V was clipped by 5 bases and J by 3 bases; unmatched bases: 7. The CDR3, as DNA: TGTGCCAGCAGTTGGACAGGGGGTAGACTCTACGAGCAGTACTTC. This gives the protein CASSWTGGRLYEQYF. The entire variable domain, with the rest obtained from reference TRBV2 and TRBJ2-7, is as follows: EPEVTQTPSHQVTQMGQEVILRCVPISNHLYFYWYRQILGQKVEFLVSFYNNEISEKSEIFDDQFSVERPDGSNFTLKIRSTKLEDSAMYFCASSWTGGRLYEQYFGPGTRLTVT.

This clone was seen just once. This chain links TRBV7-2 with TRBJ2-5; D gene uncertain. Trimming stripped 4 bases from V and 2 bases from J, with 5 bases between. CDR3 length: 12 amino acids. Germline V CDR1 and CDR2: SGHTA, FQGNSA. CDR3 nucleotides: TGTGCCAGCAGCTATTTACAAGAGACCCAGTACTTC. This sequence encodes CASSYLQETQYF.

This clone was picked up a small number of times. The chain carries TRBV2 and TRBJ2-3; possibly TRBD2 for D (7 bases). V was trimmed by 9 bases and J by 4 bases, leaving 23 bases between them. The germline V gene has CDR1 SNHLY and CDR2 FYNNEI. The CDR3 loop spans 16 amino acids. CDR3 region: CASVGHHGGRSDTQYF. The CDR3 DNA is TGTGCCAGTGTCGGCCATCACGGGGGGCGCTCAGATACGCAGTATTTT.

This chain connects TRBV9 to TRBJ1-6, with D possibly being TRBD1 (5 bases). Germline assignment: CDR1 SGDLS and CDR2 YYNGEE. CDR3 length equals 16 residues. V dropped 4 bases and J dropped 6 bases, with 17 bases sitting between them. Written as DNA, the CDR3 is TGTGCCAGCAGCCGACCGGGAACAGGCTTTAATTCACCCCTCCACTTT. This encodes CASSRPGTGFNSPLHF.